These 32 T cell receptor beta chains share one sample of origin, sequenced in a study of T cell responses to AZD1222 COVID-19 vaccine. Assay: immunoSEQ multiplex PCR; the TCRdb copy retains only in-frame clones and omits some. In the table there are 140,000 to 150,000 clones, roughly 91% of which are singletons. Sequences were derived from peripheral blood, sampled on day 0 of AZD1222 vaccination. Receptors originate from an adult in good health.

On this clone itself: The sample has other DNA sequences that encode this CDR3 too. This chain uses TRBV18 with TRBJ1-2, with 8 bases fitting TRBD1. V dropped 3 bases and J dropped 3; count of bases not matched to a gene: 0. Looked up from germline, CDR1 is KGHSH and CDR2 is LQKENI. This CDR3 spans 13 amino acids. Here the CDR3 DNA reads TGTGCCAGCTCACCGGACAGGGACTATGGCTACACCTTC. Translating gives CASSPDRDYGYTF.

Here the CDR3 DNA reads TGCGCCAGCAGCTTGGCAGGCAGGAGAGCACCCCAGAGCTCCTACAATGAGCAGTTCTTC. Its translation is CASSLAGRRAPQSSYNEQFF. The V call is TRBV5-1, the J call TRBJ2-1; D gene uncertain. The CDR3 has 20 residues. Germline V lookup: CDR1 SGHRS, CDR2 YFSETQ. V gave up 0 bases and J gave up 0 bases, with 22 bases separating them.

This rearrangement joins TRBV11-1 to TRBJ2-7; 7 nucleotides line up with TRBD1. CDR1 is SGHAT and CDR2 is FQDESV in the germline V gene (reference sequence). This CDR3 has 14 residues. V trimming: 3 bases; J trimming: 0 bases; junction bases outside the gene matches: 2. CDR3 sequence: CASSLGQNSYEQYF. CDR3 in DNA: TGTGCCAGCAGCTTGGGACAGAACTCCTACGAGCAGTACTTC.

This sequence joins TRBV6-2 or TRBV6-3 and TRBJ2-1; D is ambiguous. The CDR3 covers 14 residues. CDR1 MNHEY and CDR2 SVGEGT come from the germline V gene. V was pared by 0 bases and J by 7 bases, with 10 bases between. CDR3 in DNA: TGTGCCAGCAGTTACTCGATTCGGTTAAATGAGCAGTTCTTC. It codes for CASSYSIRLNEQFF.

On this clone itself: One junction end disagrees with the germline gene, perhaps due to a read error. V gene TRBV6-5 combines with J gene TRBJ1-1; perhaps TRBD1 as D (6 bases). The CDR3 contains 15 residues. Germline assignment: CDR1 MNHEY and CDR2 SVGAGI. The CDR3 loop reads CASSLLTTGNAEAFF. Written as DNA, the CDR3 is TGTGCCAGCAGCCTCCTTACAACAGGGAACGCTGAAGCTTTCTTT.

CDR3 bases: TGTGCCAGCGGAGTAGGCAACACCATATATTTT. This gives the protein CASGVGNTIYF. This rearrangement joins TRBV5-6 to TRBJ1-3, with D unclear. CDR1 is SGHDT and CDR2 is YYEEEE in the germline V gene. V gave up 7 bases and J gave up 7 bases, with 9 bases separating them. This CDR3 spans 11 amino acids.

The V and J genes are TRBV28 and TRBJ1-5; D gene unclear. The CDR3 has 17 amino acids. Deletions cut 6 bases from V and 3 bases from J, with 21 bases between. CDR1 and CDR2 (germline): MDHEN, SYDVKM. The CDR3, as DNA: TGTGCCAGCAGGACCCCGGACCGACGAATTTACAATCAGCCCCAGCATTTT. Translating it yields CASRTPDRRIYNQPQHF. Variable domain in full (rest from reference TRBV28 and TRBJ1-5): DVKVTQSSRYLVKRTGEKVFLECVQDMDHENMFWYRQDPGLGLRLIYFSYDVKMKEKGDIPEGYSVSREKKERFSLILESASTNQTSMYLCASRTPDRRIYNQPQHFGDGTRLSIL.

The chain uses TRBV7-9 and TRBJ1-2; 7 nucleotides line up with TRBD1. J lost 4 bases, V lost 5 bases, and 4 bases had no gene match. The CDR3 length is 13 residues. Germline assignment: CDR1 SEHNR and CDR2 FQNEAQ (reference sequence). The CDR3 DNA sequence: TGTGCCAGCAGCCCGGACAGGCTCTATGGCTACACCTTC. This sequence encodes CASSPDRLYGYTF.

The J gene is TRBJ2-2, the V gene TRBV9, with 8 bases matching TRBD1. V was pared by 3 bases and J by 1 base, with 2 bases of the junction left unmatched. Germline values: CDR1 SGDLS, CDR2 YYNGEE. CDR3 length: 15 amino acids. This chain's CDR3 is CASSGGTGNTGELFF. The CDR3 DNA reads TGTGCCAGCAGCGGGGGGACAGGGAACACCGGGGAGCTGTTTTTT.

V and J are TRBV27 and TRBJ1-5; D is uncertain. From germline, CDR1 is MNHEY and CDR2 SMNVEV (reference sequence). V lost 3 bases, J lost 7 bases, and 10 bases lay in between. The CDR3 contains 13 residues. The CDR3 nucleotides read TGTGCCAGCAGTTTTAGTGGAGGACAGCCCCAGCATTTT. It specifies CASSFSGGQPQHF.

The chain couples TRBV19 to TRBJ1-1; 8 nucleotides match TRBD1. In germline, CDR1 is LNHDA, CDR2 SQIVND (reference sequence). The CDR3 consists of 14 residues. Losses at the gene ends were 8 bases for V and 4 bases for J; bases not matched to a gene: 9. The CDR3, as DNA: TGTGCCAGTTCCCCGGACAGGGCGGCCACTGAAGCTTTCTTT. The encoded protein is CASSPDRAATEAFF.

This sequence joins TRBV19 and TRBJ1-2, with no clear D. Germline V lookup: CDR1 LNHDA, CDR2 SQIVND (reference sequence). This CDR3 is 15 amino acids long. The V and J ends lost 5 bases and 2 bases respectively, with 15 bases between them. The CDR3 region has the DNA TGTGCCAGTAGTCCTCCGGACTTACCCAACTATGGCTACACCTTC. This sequence encodes CASSPPDLPNYGYTF. Drawing the rest from reference TRBV19 and TRBJ1-2, the complete variable domain is DGGITQSPKYLFRKEGQNVTLSCEQNLNHDAMYWYRQDPGQGLRLIYYSQIVNDFQKGDIAEGYSVSREKKESFPLTVTSAQKNPTAFYLCASSPPDLPNYGYTFGSGTRLTVV.

This rearrangement joins TRBV7-9 to TRBJ1-1; no clear D gene. Per germline, CDR1 SEHNR and CDR2 FQNEAQ (reference sequence). Between the trimmed V and J ends, which lost 7 bases and 0 bases, there was a span of 12 bases. The CDR3 has 14 amino acids. CDR3 bases: TGTGCCAGCACCGCGGGAGCGGTGAACACTGAAGCTTTCTTT. Translation: CASTAGAVNTEAFF.

The chain combines TRBV30 with TRBJ1-4; D is possibly TRBD1 (6 bases). Trimming stripped 5 bases from V and 3 bases from J, with 10 bases between. Germline lookup yields CDR1 GTSNPN and CDR2 SVGIG (reference sequence). The CDR3 has 13 amino acids. This chain's CDR3 is CAWLGQPNEKLFF. The DNA for the CDR3 is TGTGCCTGGCTAGGACAGCCTAATGAAAAACTGTTTTTT. The whole variable domain, remainder taken from reference TRBV30 and TRBJ1-4, is SQTIHQWPATLVQPVGSPLSLECTVEGTSNPNLYWYRQAAGRGLQLLFYSVGIGQISSEVPQNLSASRPQDRQFILSSKKLLLSDSGFYLCAWLGQPNEKLFFGSGTQLSVL.

This clone appeared once. The chain joins TRBV27 to TRBJ1-1; TRBD1 is a possible D gene (5 bases). CDR1 is MNHEY and CDR2 is SMNVEV in the germline V gene (reference sequence). The CDR3 spans 13 residues. The ends were cut back, 0 bases at V and 11 bases at J, with 13 bases in the middle. Here the CDR3 DNA reads TGTGCCAGCAGTTTATCGGGGCAGGGTCGGGCTTTCTTT. As protein: CASSLSGQGRAFF.

The chain combines TRBV7-3 with TRBJ2-3, with 8 bases identical to TRBD2. Germline values: CDR1 SGHTA, CDR2 FQGTGA. V trimming: 5 bases; J trimming: 3 bases; junction bases outside the gene matches: 4. This CDR3 has 14 residues. DNA of the CDR3: TGTGCCAGCAGCCCCGGGACTAGAACAGATACGCAGTATTTT. It yields the protein CASSPGTRTDTQYF.

The chain uses TRBV2 and TRBJ2-7; tentative D call: TRBD2 (6 bases). The CDR3 extends over 12 amino acids. Germline values: CDR1 SNHLY, CDR2 FYNNEI. V lost 4 bases and J lost 7, with 11 bases in between. The CDR3 loop is CASSARDQEQYF. The DNA of the CDR3 is TGTGCCAGCAGTGCGCGGGACCAAGAGCAGTACTTC.

The chain uses TRBV19 and TRBJ2-3; 11 positions match TRBD2. Germline V gene lookup returns CDR1 LNHDA and CDR2 SQIVND (reference sequence). The CDR3 spans 17 residues. V lost 6 bases to trimming and J lost 3 bases; unmatched junction nucleotides: 11. This CDR3 reads CASSLELLAGVTDTQYF. The CDR3 bases are TGTGCCAGTAGCCTCGAATTACTAGCGGGGGTGACAGATACGCAGTATTTT.

This clone showed up just a few times. This rearrangement joins TRBV6-2 or TRBV6-3 to TRBJ1-1; the D gene is possibly TRBD1 (5 bases). V dropped 3 bases and J dropped 0 bases, with 20 bases sitting between them. CDR3 length: 18 amino acids. CDR1 and CDR2 (germline): MNHEY, SVGEGT. The CDR3 here is CASSYILNGGHLNTEAFF. CDR3 DNA: TGTGCCAGCAGTTATATCCTAAATGGCGGACACCTGAACACTGAAGCTTTCTTT.

The V call is TRBV2, the J call TRBJ2-7; D ambiguous. V dropped 6 bases and J dropped 0 bases, with 15 bases sitting between them. This CDR3 is 15 amino acids long. CDR1 is SNHLY, CDR2 FYNNEI, per germline. This CDR3 is CASRSRPLLSYEQYF. The CDR3 coding sequence is TGTGCCAGCAGGTCTAGGCCTCTCCTCTCCTACGAGCAGTACTTC.

V gene TRBV19 combines with J gene TRBJ2-1, with D possibly being TRBD1 or TRBD2 (6 bases each). Germline V gene data show CDR1 as LNHDA and CDR2 as SQIVND (reference sequence). The CDR3 runs 15 residues. V shed 3 bases and J shed 7 bases, with 16 bases lying between them. The CDR3 DNA reads TGTGCCAGTAGTATTGGAGGGGGGCGTCTAAATGAGCAGTTCTTC. Protein product: CASSIGGGRLNEQFF.

This sequence joins TRBV11-3 and TRBJ2-2; tentatively, D is TRBD2 (5 bases). V lost 5 bases to trimming and J lost 6 bases, with 10 bases between them. This CDR3 has 13 amino acids. CDR1 is SGHNT, CDR2 YENEEA, per germline. This CDR3 reads CASSKTRAGELFF. The CDR3 DNA sequence: TGTGCCAGCAGCAAAACTAGGGCCGGGGAGCTGTTTTTT.

The chain couples TRBV7-9 to TRBJ1-1, with a weak D call TRBD1 (5 bases). CDR1 and CDR2 from the germline V gene are SEHNR and FQNEAQ (reference sequence). The CDR3 contains 14 residues. Trimming removed 1 base at V and 5 bases at J, with 11 bases between. The CDR3 here is CASSLVGGTTEAFF. CDR3 DNA: TGTGCCAGCAGCTTAGTGGGGGGGACGACTGAAGCTTTCTTT.

The chain is built from TRBV19 and TRBJ1-6, with D possibly matching TRBD1 (5 bases). The CDR3 is made up of 15 amino acids. Trimming shortened V by 2 bases and J by 9 bases, and 14 bases separated the two germline ends. Germline lookup yields CDR1 LNHDA and CDR2 SQIVND (reference sequence). The chain's CDR3 is CASSIFGAGGSPLHF. The CDR3 DNA sequence: TGTGCCAGTAGTATATTTGGGGCCGGAGGTTCACCCCTCCACTTT.

V usage is TRBV19 and J usage is TRBJ2-4; 7 bases agree with TRBD1. This CDR3 has 14 residues. V trimming: 3 bases; J trimming: 9 bases; junction bases outside the gene matches: 8. The germline CDR1 and CDR2 sequences are LNHDA and SQIVND (reference sequence). DNA of the CDR3: TGTGCCAGTAGTATCCTCGGGACAGAAGGCATTCAGTACTTC. This sequence encodes CASSILGTEGIQYF.

The chain joins TRBV21-1 to TRBJ2-2. TRBV21-1 is a pseudogene segment. The CDR3 covers 19 residues. DNA of the CDR3: TGTGCCAGCAGCAAACAAGGGGACCGACCTGGACTTAACACCGGGGAGCTGTTTTTT. Protein product: CASSKQGDRPGLNTGELFF.

The chain carries TRBV7-9 and TRBJ1-1, with TRBD1 matching 8 bases. This CDR3 has 11 amino acids. From germline, CDR1 is SEHNR and CDR2 FQNEAQ (reference sequence). The V segment lost 10 bases and the J segment 7 bases; nucleotides outside the gene matches: 5. The DNA of the CDR3 is TGTGCCACCGGACAGGGCAGTGAAGCTTTCTTT. Translating it yields CATGQGSEAFF. Full variable domain (remainder filled in from reference TRBV7-9 and TRBJ1-1): DTGVSQNPRHKITKRGQNVTFRCDPISEHNRLYWYRQTLGQGPEFLTYFQNEAQLEKSRLLSDRFSAERPKGSFSTLEIQRTEQGDSAMYLCATGQGSEAFFGQGTRLTVV.

The CDR3 here is CASSVAGGLTSDTQYF. CDR3 nucleotides: TGTGCCAGCAGCGTAGCTGGGGGACTCACTTCTGATACGCAGTATTTT. The chain employs TRBV9 and TRBJ2-3, with TRBD2 as a possible D gene (6 bases). This CDR3 has 16 residues. V shed 0 bases and J shed 6 bases, with 17 bases lying between them. Looked up from germline, CDR1 is SGDLS and CDR2 is YYNGEE.

This clone was recorded only once. The chain uses TRBV9 and TRBJ2-7; TRBD1 matches at 8 bases. The CDR3 has 14 residues. Looked up from germline, CDR1 is SGDLS and CDR2 is YYNGEE. The J segment lost 6 bases and the V segment lost 3 bases, leaving 8 bases of the junction unmatched. CDR3 DNA sequence: TGTGCCAGCAGCGAGGGACAGGAGAAACGCGAGCAGTACTTC. Its translation: CASSEGQEKREQYF.

The rearrangement uses TRBV7-6 and TRBJ1-3; a weak D match, TRBD1 (5 bases). The CDR3 has 14 residues. Per the germline V gene, CDR1 is SGHVS and CDR2 is FNYEAQ. Trimming cost V 8 bases and J 4 bases, with 15 bases left between them. In DNA, the CDR3 is TGTGCCAGCGGGGTGGGGCATTCCGGAAACACCATATATTTT. As protein: CASGVGHSGNTIYF.

The CDR3 DNA follows: TGTGCCAGCAGTTTGGACAGGGAAGGCTATGGCTACACCTTC. Encoded protein: CASSLDREGYGYTF. The chain joins TRBV28 to TRBJ1-2; 8 bases match TRBD1. Germline CDR1 is MDHEN and CDR2 is SYDVKM. CDR3 size: 14 residues. J was trimmed by 4 bases and V by 3 bases; bases with no gene match: 4.

V is TRBV9 and J is TRBJ1-6, with 7 bases aligning to TRBD1. There are 15 residues in the CDR3. The V gene end was trimmed by 3 bases and the J gene end by 6 bases; junction bases not matched to a gene: 6. CDR1 and CDR2 from the germline V gene are SGDLS and YYNGEE. CDR3 sequence (DNA): TGTGCCAGCAGCGGAAGGACAGGCTTTAATTCACCCCTCCACTTT. It specifies CASSGRTGFNSPLHF.